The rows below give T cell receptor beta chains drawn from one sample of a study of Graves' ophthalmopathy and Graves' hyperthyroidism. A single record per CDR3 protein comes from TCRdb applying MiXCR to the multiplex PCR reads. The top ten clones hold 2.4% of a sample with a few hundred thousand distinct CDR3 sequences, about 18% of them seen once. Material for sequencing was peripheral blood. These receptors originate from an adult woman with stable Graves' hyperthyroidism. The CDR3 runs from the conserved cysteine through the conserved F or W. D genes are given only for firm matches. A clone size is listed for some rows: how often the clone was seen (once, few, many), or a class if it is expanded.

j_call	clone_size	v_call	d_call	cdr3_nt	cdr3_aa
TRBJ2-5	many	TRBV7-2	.	TGTGCCAGCAGCCGAGGGGCACGGCAGTTCCAAGAGACCCAGTACTTC	CASSRGARQFQETQYF
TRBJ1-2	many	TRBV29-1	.	TGCAGCGTTGTTCAGGCTAACTATGGCTACACCTTC	CSVVQANYGYTF
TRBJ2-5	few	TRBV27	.	TGTGCCAGCAGCAAAACAGGGCGGGAGACCCAGTACTTC	CASSKTGRETQYF
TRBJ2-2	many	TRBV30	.	TGTGCCTGGACGGGATACACCGGGGAGCTGTTTTTT	CAWTGYTGELFF
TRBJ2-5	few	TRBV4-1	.	TGCGCCAGCAGCCCACCGGGGTCGAGCCAAGAGACCCAGTACTTC	CASSPPGSSQETQYF
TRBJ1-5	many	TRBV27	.	TGTGCCAGCAGTCCCTTTACAGGGAATCAGCCCCAGCATTTT	CASSPFTGNQPQHF
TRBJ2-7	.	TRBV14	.	TGTGCCAGCAGCTGGGCGGGGCGGCCCTACGAGCAGTACTTC	CASSWAGRPYEQYF
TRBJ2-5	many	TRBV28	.	TGTGCCAGCAGTTTAGGGCAGGGGTTCGGGACCCAGTACTTC	CASSLGQGFGTQYF
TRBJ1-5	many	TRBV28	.	TGTGCCAGCAGTTTACAGATTAGCTATCAGCCCCAGCATTTT	CASSLQISYQPQHF
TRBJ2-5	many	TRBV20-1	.	TGCAGTGCTAGAGACCTTAAGGAGCAAGAGACCCAGTACTTC	CSARDLKEQETQYF
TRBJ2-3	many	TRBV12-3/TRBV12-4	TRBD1	TGTGCCAGCAGTTCTTGGACAGGGCGAGATACGCAGTATTTT	CASSSWTGRDTQYF
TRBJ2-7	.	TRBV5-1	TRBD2	TGCGCCAGCAGCTTGGCGACTAGCGGACGGACCTACGAGCAGTACTTC	CASSLATSGRTYEQYF
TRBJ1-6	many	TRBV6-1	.	TGTGCCAGCAGTGCCGTGGGGGCCCTTTCACCCCTCCACTTT	CASSAVGALSPLHF
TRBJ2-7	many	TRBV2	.	TGTGCCAGCAGTGCGAGGGGACATAGCACCTACGAGCAGTACTTC	CASSARGHSTYEQYF
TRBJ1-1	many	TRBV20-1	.	TGCAGTGCTTACAACGGGGGGTTGGGGAACACTGAAGCTTTCTTT	CSAYNGGLGNTEAFF
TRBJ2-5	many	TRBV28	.	TGTGCCAGCAGTTATGGAGGCAGCTTTCTCGAGACCCAGTACTTC	CASSYGGSFLETQYF
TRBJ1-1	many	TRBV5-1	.	TGCGCCAGCAGCCCAGGGAGGAGGGTCCTCAAGAACACTGAAGCTTTCTTT	CASSPGRRVLKNTEAFF
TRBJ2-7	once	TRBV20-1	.	TGCAGTGCTAGTGATACAGGGTGGGACGAGCAGTACTTC	CSASDTGWDEQYF
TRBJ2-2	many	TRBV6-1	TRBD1	TGTGCCAGCAGATTGACAGGGGCGAACACCGGGGAGCTGTTTTTT	CASRLTGANTGELFF
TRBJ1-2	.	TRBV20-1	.	TGCAGTGTCCAGAGGACCGGGGGCTACACCTTC	CSVQRTGGYTF
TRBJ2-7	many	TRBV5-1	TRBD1	TGCGCCAGCAGCCCCCAAGGGGGCGTCTGGGACGAGCAGTACTTC	CASSPQGGVWDEQYF
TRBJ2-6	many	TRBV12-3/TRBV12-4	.	TGTGCCAGCAGTTATGCAGGGATCCATTCTGGGGCCAACGTCCTGACTTTC	CASSYAGIHSGANVLTF
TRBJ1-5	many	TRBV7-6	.	TGTGCCAGCAGCTTAGGTTACGGGGCTAAGAGCAATCAGCCCCAGCATTTT	CASSLGYGAKSNQPQHF
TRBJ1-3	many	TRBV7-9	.	TGTGCCAGCAGCTTAGAAGGTTACACCATATATTTT	CASSLEGYTIYF
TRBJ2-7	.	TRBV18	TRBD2	TGTGCCAGCTCACCACCGGTAGGGCCTAGCGGGACTTACGAGCAGTACTTC	CASSPPVGPSGTYEQYF
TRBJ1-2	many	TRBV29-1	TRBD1	TGCAGCGCCGGACAGGGTACCTCTGACTATGGCTACACCTTC	CSAGQGTSDYGYTF
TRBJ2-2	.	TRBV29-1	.	TGCAGCGCCGCGACGGAGCTCAACACCGGGGAGCTGTTTTTT	CSAATELNTGELFF
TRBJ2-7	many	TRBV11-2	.	TGTGCCAGCAGCCTATCCCCGCAGAGTGCCCACTACGAGCAGTACTTC	CASSLSPQSAHYEQYF
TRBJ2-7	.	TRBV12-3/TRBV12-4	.	TGTGCCAGCACTCTAGGAGACGGAGCCTACGAGCAGTACTTC	CASTLGDGAYEQYF
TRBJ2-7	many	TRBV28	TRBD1	TGTGCCAGCAGCGGGACAGGGGGCGGCTACGAGCAGTACTTC	CASSGTGGGYEQYF
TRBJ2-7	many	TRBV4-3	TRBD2	TGCGCCAGCAGCCAAGATCCGCCTAGCGGGAGGGGTCCGCAAATCCTCTACGAGCAGTACTTC	CASSQDPPSGRGPQILYEQYF
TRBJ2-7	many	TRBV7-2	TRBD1	TGTGCCAGCAGACCCGGGACAGGGAGCGTCGAGCAGTACTTC	CASRPGTGSVEQYF
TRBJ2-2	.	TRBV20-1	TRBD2	TGCAGTGCTACTTCACCATCCAGCGGGGTAAACACCGGGGAGCTGTTTTTT	CSATSPSSGVNTGELFF
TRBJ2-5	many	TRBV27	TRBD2	TGTGCCAGCAGGACCACGACTAGCGGAAAAGGATGGGAGACCCAGTACTTC	CASRTTTSGKGWETQYF
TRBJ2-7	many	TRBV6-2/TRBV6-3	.	TGTGCCAGCAGTTACGGTAGGACCTCTTACGAGCAGTACTTC	CASSYGRTSYEQYF
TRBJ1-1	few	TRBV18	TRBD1	TGTGCCAGCTCACCTAAGACAGGGCGAAACACTGAAGCTTTCTTT	CASSPKTGRNTEAFF